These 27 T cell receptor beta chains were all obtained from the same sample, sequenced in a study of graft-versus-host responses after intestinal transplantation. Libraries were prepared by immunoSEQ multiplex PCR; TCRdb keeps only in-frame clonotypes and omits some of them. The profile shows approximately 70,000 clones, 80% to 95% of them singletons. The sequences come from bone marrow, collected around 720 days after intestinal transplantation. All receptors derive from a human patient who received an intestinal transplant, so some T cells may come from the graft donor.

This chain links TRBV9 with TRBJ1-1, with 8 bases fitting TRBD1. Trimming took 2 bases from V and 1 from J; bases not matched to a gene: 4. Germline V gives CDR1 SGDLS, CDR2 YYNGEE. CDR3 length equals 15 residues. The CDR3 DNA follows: TGTGCCAGCAGCGTCGGACAGGGCAAGAACACTGAAGCTTTCTTT. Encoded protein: CASSVGQGKNTEAFF.

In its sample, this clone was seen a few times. CDR3 nucleotides: TGTGCCAGCAGAGAGGGGGCTGGCAATCAGCCCCAGCATTTT. Its translation is CASREGAGNQPQHF. The rearrangement links TRBV2 to TRBJ1-5; the match to TRBD1 covers 7 bases. This CDR3 region has 14 residues. Germline CDR1 reads SNHLY; CDR2 reads FYNNEI. After removal of 6 bases from V and 2 bases from J, the junction contained 4 bases not matched to a gene.

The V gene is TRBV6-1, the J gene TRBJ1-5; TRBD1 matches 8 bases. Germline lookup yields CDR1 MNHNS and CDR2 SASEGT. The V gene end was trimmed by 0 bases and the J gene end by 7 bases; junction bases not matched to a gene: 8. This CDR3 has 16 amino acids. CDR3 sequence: CASSEAGGQGRQPQHF. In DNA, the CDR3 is TGTGCCAGCAGTGAAGCGGGAGGACAGGGAAGACAGCCCCAGCATTTT.

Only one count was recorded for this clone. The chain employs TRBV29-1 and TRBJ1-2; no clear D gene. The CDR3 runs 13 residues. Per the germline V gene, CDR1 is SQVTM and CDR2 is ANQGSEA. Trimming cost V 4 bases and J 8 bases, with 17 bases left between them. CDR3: CSVGAVVRAGYTF. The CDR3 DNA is TGCAGCGTTGGGGCAGTTGTGAGAGCGGGCTACACCTTC.

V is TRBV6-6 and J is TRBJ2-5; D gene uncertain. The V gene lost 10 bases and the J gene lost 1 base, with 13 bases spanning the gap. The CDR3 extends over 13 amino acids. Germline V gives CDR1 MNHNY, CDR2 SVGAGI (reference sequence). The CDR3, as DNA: TGTGCCACCACGCGAGGCCTCCAAGAGACCCAGTACTTC. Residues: CATTRGLQETQYF.

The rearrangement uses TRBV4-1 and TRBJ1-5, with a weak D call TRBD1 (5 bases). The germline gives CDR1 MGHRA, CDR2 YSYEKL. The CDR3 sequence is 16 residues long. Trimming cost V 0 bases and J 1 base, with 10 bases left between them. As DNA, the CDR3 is TGCGCCAGCAGCCAAGATCTGTCAGGGAGCAATCAGCCCCAGCATTTT. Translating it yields CASSQDLSGSNQPQHF.

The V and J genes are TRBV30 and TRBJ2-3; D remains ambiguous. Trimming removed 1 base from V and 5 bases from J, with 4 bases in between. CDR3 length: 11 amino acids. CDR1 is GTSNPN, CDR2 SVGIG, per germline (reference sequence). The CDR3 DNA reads TGTGCCTGGAGTGACAGAGATACGCAGTATTTT. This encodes CAWSDRDTQYF.

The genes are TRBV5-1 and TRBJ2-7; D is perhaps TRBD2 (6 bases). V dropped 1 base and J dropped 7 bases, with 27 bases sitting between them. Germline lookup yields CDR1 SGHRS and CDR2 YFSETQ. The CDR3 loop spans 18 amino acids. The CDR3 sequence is CASSLISTNRRDSREQYF. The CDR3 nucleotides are TGCGCCAGCAGCTTGATATCCACTAACAGGAGGGATTCGAGGGAGCAGTACTTC.

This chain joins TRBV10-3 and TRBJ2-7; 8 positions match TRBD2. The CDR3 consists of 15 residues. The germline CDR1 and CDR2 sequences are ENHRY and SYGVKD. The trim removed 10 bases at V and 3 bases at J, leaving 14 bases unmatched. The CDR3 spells CASSASGRAVYEQYF. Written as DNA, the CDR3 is TGTGCCAGCTCGGCGTCCGGGAGGGCCGTCTACGAGCAGTACTTC.

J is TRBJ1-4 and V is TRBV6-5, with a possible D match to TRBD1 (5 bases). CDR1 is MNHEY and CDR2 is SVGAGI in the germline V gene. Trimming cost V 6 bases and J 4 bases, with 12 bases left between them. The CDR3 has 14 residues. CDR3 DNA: TGTGCCAGCAGCACGGGGGGGGATAATGAAAAACTGTTTTTT. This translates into CASSTGGDNEKLFF.

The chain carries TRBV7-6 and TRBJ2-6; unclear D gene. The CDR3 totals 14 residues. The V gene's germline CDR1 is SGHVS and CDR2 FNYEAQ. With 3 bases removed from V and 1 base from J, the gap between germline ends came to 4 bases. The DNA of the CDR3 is TGTGCCAGCAGCTTGGGGTCTGGGGCCAACGTCCTGACTTTC. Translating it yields CASSLGSGANVLTF.

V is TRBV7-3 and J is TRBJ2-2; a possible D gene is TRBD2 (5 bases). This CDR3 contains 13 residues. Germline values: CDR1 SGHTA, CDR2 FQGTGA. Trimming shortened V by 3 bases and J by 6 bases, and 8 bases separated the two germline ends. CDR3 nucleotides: TGTGCCAGCAGCTTGAGGGATGCCGGGGAGCTGTTTTTT. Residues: CASSLRDAGELFF. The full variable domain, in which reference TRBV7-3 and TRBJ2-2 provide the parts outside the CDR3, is GAGVSQTPSNKVTEKGKYVELRCDPISGHTALYWYRQSLGQGPEFLIYFQGTGAADDSGLPNDRFFAVRPEGSVSTLKIQRTERGDSAVYLCASSLRDAGELFFGEGSRLTVL.

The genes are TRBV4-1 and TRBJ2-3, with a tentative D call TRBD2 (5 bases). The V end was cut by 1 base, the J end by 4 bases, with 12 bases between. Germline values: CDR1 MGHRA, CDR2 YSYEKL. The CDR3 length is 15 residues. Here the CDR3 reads CASSQVGLAPDTQYF. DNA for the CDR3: TGCGCCAGCAGCCAAGTCGGGCTAGCTCCAGATACGCAGTATTTT.

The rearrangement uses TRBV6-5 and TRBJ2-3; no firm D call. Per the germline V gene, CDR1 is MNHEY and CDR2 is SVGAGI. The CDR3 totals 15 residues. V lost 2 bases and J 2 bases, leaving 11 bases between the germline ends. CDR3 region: CASSYGPYITDTQYF. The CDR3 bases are TGTGCCAGCAGTTACGGACCTTATATCACAGATACGCAGTATTTT.

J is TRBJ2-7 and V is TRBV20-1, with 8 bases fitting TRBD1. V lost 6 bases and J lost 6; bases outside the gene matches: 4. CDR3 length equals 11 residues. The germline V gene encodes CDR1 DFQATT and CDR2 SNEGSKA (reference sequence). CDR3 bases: TGCAGTGCAAATACAGGGGGCGAGCAGTACTTC. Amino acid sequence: CSANTGGEQYF.

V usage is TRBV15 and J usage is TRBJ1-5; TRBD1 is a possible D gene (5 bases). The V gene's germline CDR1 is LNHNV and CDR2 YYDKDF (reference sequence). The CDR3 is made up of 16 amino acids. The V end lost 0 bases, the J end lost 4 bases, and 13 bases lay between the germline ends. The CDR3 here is CATSRDEGRVNQPQHF. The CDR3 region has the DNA TGTGCCACCAGCAGAGATGAGGGCAGGGTAAATCAGCCCCAGCATTTT.

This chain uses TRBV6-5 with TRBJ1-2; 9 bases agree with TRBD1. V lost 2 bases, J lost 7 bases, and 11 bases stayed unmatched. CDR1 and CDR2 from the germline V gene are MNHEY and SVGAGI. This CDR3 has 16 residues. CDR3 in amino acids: CASSYEGQGYPSGYTF. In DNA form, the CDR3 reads TGTGCCAGCAGTTACGAGGGACAGGGCTATCCGTCTGGCTACACCTTC.

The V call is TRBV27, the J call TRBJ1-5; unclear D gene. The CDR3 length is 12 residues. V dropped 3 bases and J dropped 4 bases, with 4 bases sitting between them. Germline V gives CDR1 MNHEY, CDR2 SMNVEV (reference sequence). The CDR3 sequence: CASSFLNQPQHF. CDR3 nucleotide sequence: TGTGCCAGCAGTTTCTTGAATCAGCCCCAGCATTTT.

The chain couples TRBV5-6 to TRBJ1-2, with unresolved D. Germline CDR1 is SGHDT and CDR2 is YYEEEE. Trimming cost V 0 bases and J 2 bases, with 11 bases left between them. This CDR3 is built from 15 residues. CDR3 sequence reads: CASSLEGSPNYGYTF. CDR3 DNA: TGTGCCAGCAGCTTGGAGGGCAGTCCCAACTATGGCTACACCTTC.

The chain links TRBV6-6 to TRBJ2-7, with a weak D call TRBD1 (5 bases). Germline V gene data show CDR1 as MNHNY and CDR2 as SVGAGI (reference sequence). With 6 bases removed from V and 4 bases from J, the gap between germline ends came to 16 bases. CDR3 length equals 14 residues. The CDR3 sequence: CASSRTTVMYEQYF. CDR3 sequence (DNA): TGTGCCAGCAGCCGAACGACAGTAATGTACGAGCAGTACTTC.

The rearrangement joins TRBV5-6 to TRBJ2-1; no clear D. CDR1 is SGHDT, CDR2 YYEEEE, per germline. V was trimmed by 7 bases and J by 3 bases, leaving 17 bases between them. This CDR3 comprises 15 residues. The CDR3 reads CASAAGVASYNEQFF. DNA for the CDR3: TGTGCCAGCGCTGCTGGGGTGGCCAGCTACAATGAGCAGTTCTTC.

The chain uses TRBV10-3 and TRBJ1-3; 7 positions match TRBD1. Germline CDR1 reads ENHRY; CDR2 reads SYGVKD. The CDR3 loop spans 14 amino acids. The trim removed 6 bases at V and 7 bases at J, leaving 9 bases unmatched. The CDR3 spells CAISDSDRKNTIYF. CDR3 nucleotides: TGTGCCATCAGCGACTCGGACAGGAAGAACACCATATATTTT.

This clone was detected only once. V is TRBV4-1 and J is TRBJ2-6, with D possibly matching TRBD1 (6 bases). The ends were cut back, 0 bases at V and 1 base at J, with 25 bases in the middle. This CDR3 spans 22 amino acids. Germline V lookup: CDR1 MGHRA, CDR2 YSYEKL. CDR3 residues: CASSQEPQGTRTYFSGANVLTF. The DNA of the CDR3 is TGCGCCAGCAGCCAAGAGCCTCAGGGGACACGAACTTACTTTTCTGGGGCCAACGTCCTGACTTTC.

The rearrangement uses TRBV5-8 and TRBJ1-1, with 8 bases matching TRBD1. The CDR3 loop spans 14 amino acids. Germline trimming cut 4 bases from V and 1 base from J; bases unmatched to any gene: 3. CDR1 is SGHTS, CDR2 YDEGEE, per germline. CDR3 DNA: TGTGCCAGCAGCGGGACAGGAGGGAACACTGAAGCTTTCTTT. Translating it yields CASSGTGGNTEAFF. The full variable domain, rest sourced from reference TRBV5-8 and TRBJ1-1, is EAGVTQSPTHLIKTRGQQATLRCSPISGHTSVYWYQQALGLGLQFLLWYDEGEERNRGNFPPRFSGRQFPNYSSELNVNALELEDSALYLCASSGTGGNTEAFFGQGTRLTVV.

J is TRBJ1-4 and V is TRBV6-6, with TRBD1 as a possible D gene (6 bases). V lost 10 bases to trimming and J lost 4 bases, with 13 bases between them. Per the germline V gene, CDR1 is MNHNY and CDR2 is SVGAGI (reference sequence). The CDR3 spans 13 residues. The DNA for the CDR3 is TGTGCCATCGCGACAGGAGTTAATGAAAAACTGTTTTTT. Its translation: CAIATGVNEKLFF.

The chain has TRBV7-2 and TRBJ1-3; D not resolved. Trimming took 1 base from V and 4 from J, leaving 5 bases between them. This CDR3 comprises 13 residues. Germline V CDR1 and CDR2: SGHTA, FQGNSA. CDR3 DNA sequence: TGTGCCAGCAGCTTAGGGTCCGGAAACACCATATATTTT. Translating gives CASSLGSGNTIYF.

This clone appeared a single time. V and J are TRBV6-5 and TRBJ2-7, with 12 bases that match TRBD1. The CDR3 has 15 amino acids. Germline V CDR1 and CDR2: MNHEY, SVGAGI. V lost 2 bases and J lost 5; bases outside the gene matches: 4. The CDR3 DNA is TGTGCCAGCAGTTACGGGGACAGGGGGCCCCACGAGCAGTACTTC. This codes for CASSYGDRGPHEQYF.